The rows below give T cell receptor beta chains drawn from one sample of a study of T cell responses to AZD1222 COVID-19 vaccine. Libraries were prepared by immunoSEQ multiplex PCR; TCRdb keeps only in-frame clonotypes and omits some of them. The data show tens of thousands of clones, 92% seen once. The sample here was peripheral blood, taken 28 days after the second AZD1222 dose. The receptors here all came from an adult who received the AZD1222 COVID-19 vaccine. Both conserved end residues are part of each CDR3. A D gene is named only where the DNA matches it firmly. The listing skips clone size in some rows; elsewhere it reads once, few, many or a size class.

V gene: TRBV11-2
J gene: TRBJ2-5
clone size: NA
D gene: TRBD1
CDR3 protein: CASSLGPGQMGETQYF
CDR3 DNA: TGTGCCAGCAGCTTAGGACCGGGACAGATGGGGGAGACCCAGTACTTC

V gene: TRBV4-1
J gene: TRBJ2-4
clone size: few
D gene: NA
CDR3 protein: CASSQLDRDIQYF
CDR3 DNA: TGCGCCAGCAGCCAGCTAGATCGGGACATTCAGTACTTC

V gene: TRBV6-2/TRBV6-3
J gene: TRBJ2-7
clone size: NA
D gene: TRBD2
CDR3 protein: CASSYTGTSGETYEQYF
CDR3 DNA: TGTGCCAGCAGTTACACGGGGACTAGCGGGGAAACCTACGAGCAGTACTTC

V gene: TRBV2
J gene: TRBJ1-2
clone size: NA
D gene: NA
CDR3 protein: CASSEALWGGYTF
CDR3 DNA: TGTGCCAGCAGTGAAGCGCTTTGGGGTGGCTACACCTTC

V gene: TRBV10-2
J gene: TRBJ1-6
clone size: NA
D gene: NA
CDR3 protein: CATTERTYNSPLHF
CDR3 DNA: TGCGCCACCACAGAGAGGACGTATAATTCACCCCTCCACTTT

V gene: TRBV3-1/TRBV3-2
J gene: TRBJ1-1
clone size: NA
D gene: NA
CDR3 protein: CASSLGQNTEAFF
CDR3 DNA: TGTGCCAGCAGCCTGGGACAGAACACTGAAGCTTTCTTT

V gene: TRBV7-6
J gene: TRBJ2-1
clone size: NA
D gene: TRBD2
CDR3 protein: CASSLVGLAGGNEQFF
CDR3 DNA: TGTGCCAGCAGCTTAGTCGGGCTAGCGGGGGGAAATGAGCAGTTCTTC

V gene: TRBV12-3/TRBV12-4
J gene: TRBJ1-5
clone size: NA
D gene: NA
CDR3 protein: CASSLMGYQPQHF
CDR3 DNA: TGTGCCAGCAGTTTAATGGGATATCAGCCCCAGCATTTT

V gene: TRBV7-9
J gene: TRBJ2-7
clone size: NA
D gene: TRBD1
CDR3 protein: CASSLDPLNRGPYEQYF
CDR3 DNA: TGTGCCAGCAGCTTAGATCCTCTGAACAGGGGGCCATACGAGCAGTACTTC

V gene: TRBV12-3/TRBV12-4
J gene: TRBJ1-1
clone size: NA
D gene: NA
CDR3 protein: CASSRDSEAFF
CDR3 DNA: TGTGCCAGCAGCCGGGACTCTGAAGCTTTCTTT

V gene: TRBV4-2
J gene: TRBJ2-2
clone size: NA
D gene: TRBD1
CDR3 protein: CASSQDLARGQDTGELFF
CDR3 DNA: TGTGCCAGCAGCCAAGATTTGGCGCGAGGACAGGACACCGGGGAGCTGTTTTTT

V gene: TRBV27
J gene: TRBJ1-2
clone size: NA
D gene: TRBD1
CDR3 protein: CASSPRQGRYGYTF
CDR3 DNA: TGTGCCAGCAGTCCCCGACAGGGACGCTATGGCTACACCTTC

V gene: TRBV5-1
J gene: TRBJ2-3
clone size: once
D gene: TRBD1
CDR3 protein: CASTGTGADTQYF
CDR3 DNA: TGCGCCAGCACCGGGACAGGTGCAGATACGCAGTATTTT

V gene: TRBV2
J gene: TRBJ1-2
clone size: NA
D gene: NA
CDR3 protein: CASSVGVYGYTF
CDR3 DNA: TGTGCCAGCAGTGTCGGGGTCTATGGCTACACCTTC

V gene: TRBV27
J gene: TRBJ2-5
clone size: once
D gene: TRBD2
CDR3 protein: CASSDSPAGLAGRYQETQYF
CDR3 DNA: TGTGCCAGCAGTGACTCCCCCGCCGGACTAGCGGGGAGGTACCAAGAGACCCAGTACTTC

V gene: TRBV6-1
J gene: TRBJ1-2
clone size: NA
D gene: NA
CDR3 protein: CASSEVGGYGYTF
CDR3 DNA: TGTGCCAGCAGTGAAGTGGGCGGGTATGGCTACACCTTC

V gene: TRBV5-1
J gene: TRBJ1-1
clone size: NA
D gene: NA
CDR3 protein: CASSSVENTEAFF
CDR3 DNA: TGCGCCAGCAGCTCAGTCGAGAACACTGAAGCTTTCTTT

V gene: TRBV25-1
J gene: TRBJ1-1
clone size: NA
D gene: TRBD1
CDR3 protein: CASSAGQLNTEAFF
CDR3 DNA: TGTGCCAGCAGTGCGGGACAGCTGAACACTGAAGCTTTCTTT

V gene: TRBV7-3
J gene: TRBJ2-3
clone size: NA
D gene: NA
CDR3 protein: CASSLGTKDTQYF
CDR3 DNA: TGTGCCAGCAGCTTAGGGACGAAAGATACGCAGTATTTT

V gene: TRBV9
J gene: TRBJ1-1
clone size: once
D gene: NA
CDR3 protein: CASSVGSANTEAFF
CDR3 DNA: TGTGCCAGCAGCGTAGGCTCGGCTAACACTGAAGCTTTCTTT

V gene: TRBV2
J gene: TRBJ1-2
clone size: NA
D gene: NA
CDR3 protein: CASSDQGFYGYTF
CDR3 DNA: TGTGCCAGCAGTGACCAGGGGTTCTATGGCTACACCTTC

V gene: TRBV5-6
J gene: TRBJ1-4
clone size: NA
D gene: NA
CDR3 protein: CASSFSSGEKLFF
CDR3 DNA: TGTGCCAGCAGCTTTTCCTCTGGTGAAAAACTGTTTTTT

V gene: TRBV11-3
J gene: TRBJ2-6
clone size: NA
D gene: TRBD1
CDR3 protein: CASRTGSRPAGANVLTF
CDR3 DNA: TGTGCCAGCCGGACAGGGAGTAGGCCCGCTGGGGCCAACGTCCTGACTTTC

V gene: TRBV3-1/TRBV3-2
J gene: TRBJ1-4
clone size: NA
D gene: NA
CDR3 protein: CASSQGAGGPSVGEKLFF
CDR3 DNA: TGTGCCAGCAGCCAAGGGGCGGGGGGGCCCTCGGTGGGTGAAAAACTGTTTTTT

V gene: TRBV3-1/TRBV3-2
J gene: TRBJ1-6
clone size: NA
D gene: NA
CDR3 protein: CASSQDWRRYNSPLHF
CDR3 DNA: TGTGCCAGCAGCCAAGACTGGCGACGGTATAATTCACCCCTCCACTTT

V gene: TRBV19
J gene: TRBJ1-1
clone size: NA
D gene: NA
CDR3 protein: CASSTGWVTEAFF
CDR3 DNA: TGTGCCAGTAGTACTGGGTGGGTAACTGAAGCTTTCTTT

V gene: TRBV15
J gene: TRBJ2-4
clone size: once
D gene: NA
CDR3 protein: CATSIPLGGQNIQYF
CDR3 DNA: TGTGCCACCAGCATCCCTCTAGGGGGGCAGAACATTCAGTACTTC

V gene: TRBV28
J gene: TRBJ1-5
clone size: NA
D gene: TRBD1
CDR3 protein: CASRGGGPNQPQHF
CDR3 DNA: TGTGCCAGCAGAGGAGGGGGCCCCAATCAGCCCCAGCATTTT

V gene: TRBV7-2
J gene: TRBJ1-6
clone size: NA
D gene: NA
CDR3 protein: CASILKVGVYNSPLHF
CDR3 DNA: TGTGCCAGCATCCTGAAGGTGGGTGTCTATAATTCACCCCTCCACTTT

V gene: TRBV28
J gene: TRBJ1-5
clone size: NA
D gene: TRBD1
CDR3 protein: CASSGQGTHNQPQHF
CDR3 DNA: TGTGCCAGCAGTGGACAGGGGACCCACAATCAGCCCCAGCATTTT

V gene: TRBV12-3/TRBV12-4
J gene: TRBJ1-2
clone size: NA
D gene: TRBD1
CDR3 protein: CASSSDRVSGYTF
CDR3 DNA: TGTGCCAGCAGTTCTGACAGGGTTTCTGGCTACACCTTC

V gene: TRBV7-9
J gene: TRBJ2-1
clone size: NA
D gene: TRBD1
CDR3 protein: CASSPAGTAYNEQFF
CDR3 DNA: TGTGCCAGCAGCCCCGCCGGGACAGCCTACAATGAGCAGTTCTTC